The clone carrying this TCR beta chain has only a few counts. The germline V gene encodes CDR1 MNHNY and CDR2 SVGAGI (reference sequence). Unmatched junction bases numbered 9, after V lost 4 bases and J lost 6 bases. The CDR3 totals 14 residues. Original processing notes: Amplification from reference gene primers served as the basis for estimated nucleated cell counts. Measured with immunoSEQ multiplex PCR; TCRdb has only the in-frame clones, and not every one. V, J and clone size were drawn from that table, and D and trimming were deduced from the DNA. The sample shows about 44,000 clones, 82% of them seen only once. This entry belongs to a study of blood T cell repertoires in COVID-19. Overall study: Nucleic acid was either cDNA or gDNA, and it came from T cells, B-cell-depleted T cells, or PBMCs.

The V gene is TRBV6-6, the J gene TRBJ2-7, with 7 bases lining up with TRBD1. Sequencing used peripheral blood. This clonotype originated in a woman aged 70-85 years with acute or convalescent COVID-19. CDR3 sequence: CASSWAPDRAEQYF. DNA for the CDR3: TGTGCCAGCAGTTGGGCCCCCGACAGGGCCGAGCAGTACTTC.